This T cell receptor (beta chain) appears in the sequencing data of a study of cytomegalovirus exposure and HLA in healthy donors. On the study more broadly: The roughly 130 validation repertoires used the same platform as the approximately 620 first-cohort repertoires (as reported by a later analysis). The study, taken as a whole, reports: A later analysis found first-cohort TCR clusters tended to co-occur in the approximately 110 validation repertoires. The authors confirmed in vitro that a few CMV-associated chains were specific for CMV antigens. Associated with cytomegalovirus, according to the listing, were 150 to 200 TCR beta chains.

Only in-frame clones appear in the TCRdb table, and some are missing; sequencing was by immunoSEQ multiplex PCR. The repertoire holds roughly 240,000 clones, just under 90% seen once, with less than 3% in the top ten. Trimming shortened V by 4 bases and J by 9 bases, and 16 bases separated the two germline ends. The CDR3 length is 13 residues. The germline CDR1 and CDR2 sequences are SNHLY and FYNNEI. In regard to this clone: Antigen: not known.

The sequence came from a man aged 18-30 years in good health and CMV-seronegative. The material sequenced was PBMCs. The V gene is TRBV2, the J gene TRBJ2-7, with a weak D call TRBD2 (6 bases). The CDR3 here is CASSVWGVEVQYF. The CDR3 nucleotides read TGTGCCAGCAGTGTCTGGGGGGTCGAAGTGCAGTACTTC.